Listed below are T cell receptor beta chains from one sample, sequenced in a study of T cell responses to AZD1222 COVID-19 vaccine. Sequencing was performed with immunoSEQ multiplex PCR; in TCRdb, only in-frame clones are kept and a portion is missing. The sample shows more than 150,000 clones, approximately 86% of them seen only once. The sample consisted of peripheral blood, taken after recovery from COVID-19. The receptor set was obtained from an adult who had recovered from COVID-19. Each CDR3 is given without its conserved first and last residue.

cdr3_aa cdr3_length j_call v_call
ASGLVRGRETDTQY 14 TRBJ2-3 TRBV12-5
ASSPPTTPQPQH 12 TRBJ1-5 TRBV18
ASKGQGRDTEAF 12 TRBJ1-1 TRBV6-5
ASSLETGNSPLH 12 TRBJ1-6 TRBV5-8
ASSARADQPQH 11 TRBJ1-5 TRBV7-2
ASTPDRGMGYGYT 13 TRBJ1-2 TRBV5-6
ATLRDTGELF 10 TRBJ2-2 TRBV19
ASSPQTGAVTYEQY 14 TRBJ2-7 TRBV18
ASSSATGGDTEAF 13 TRBJ1-1 TRBV13
ASSHKGSGVEKLF 13 TRBJ1-4 TRBV3-1/TRBV3-2
ATPRTEGASNTEAF 14 TRBJ1-1 TRBV15
ASSPDRARETQY 12 TRBJ2-5 TRBV19
ASSRESGGYYGYT 13 TRBJ1-2 TRBV4-3
ASSPPMLLNTEAF 13 TRBJ1-1 TRBV18
ASSLGGLETQY 11 TRBJ2-5 TRBV5-1
ASSPAVNSNQPQH 13 TRBJ1-5 TRBV6-5
ASSFGQNPNYGYT 13 TRBJ1-2 TRBV7-2
ASSTRGVVQY 10 TRBJ2-4 TRBV27
ARTPLRDRVREQF 13 TRBJ2-1 TRBV7-5
ASAMRGRTEAF 11 TRBJ1-1 TRBV27
ASSGLAGVYNEQF 13 TRBJ2-1 TRBV3-1/TRBV3-2
ASMVGWDYGYT 11 TRBJ1-2 TRBV28
ASSTPTDYNEQF 12 TRBJ2-1 TRBV5-1
ASSARGTDTTNEKLF 15 TRBJ1-4 TRBV7-9
ASSLTGLREQY 11 TRBJ2-7 TRBV6-5
ASSPPWTENTEAF 13 TRBJ1-1 TRBV18
ASNSVFYGYT 10 TRBJ1-2 TRBV6-5
ASGTETRRADTQY 13 TRBJ2-3 TRBV6-5
ASSLGPEGSTGNTIY 15 TRBJ1-3 TRBV5-1